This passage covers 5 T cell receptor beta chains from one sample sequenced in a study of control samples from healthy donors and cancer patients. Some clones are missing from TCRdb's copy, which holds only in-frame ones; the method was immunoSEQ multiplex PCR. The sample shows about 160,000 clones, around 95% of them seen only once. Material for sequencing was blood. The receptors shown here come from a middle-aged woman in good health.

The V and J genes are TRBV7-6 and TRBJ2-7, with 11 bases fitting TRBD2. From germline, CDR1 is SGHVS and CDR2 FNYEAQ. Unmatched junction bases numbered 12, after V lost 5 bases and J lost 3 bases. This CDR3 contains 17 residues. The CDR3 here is CASSPSVGLAGFYEQYF. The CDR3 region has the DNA TGTGCCAGCAGCCCTTCGGTCGGACTAGCGGGTTTCTACGAGCAGTACTTC. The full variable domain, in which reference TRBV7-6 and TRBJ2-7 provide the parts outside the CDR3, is GAGVSQSPRYKVTKRGQDVALRCDPISGHVSLYWYRQALGQGPEFLTYFNYEAQQDKSGLPNDRFSAERPEGSISTLTIQRTEQRDSAMYRCASSPSVGLAGFYEQYFGPGTRLTVT.

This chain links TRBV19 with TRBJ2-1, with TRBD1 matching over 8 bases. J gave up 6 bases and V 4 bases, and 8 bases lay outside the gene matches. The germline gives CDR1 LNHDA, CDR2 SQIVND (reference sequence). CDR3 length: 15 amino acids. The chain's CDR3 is CASSTDRAGLNEQFF. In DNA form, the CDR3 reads TGTGCCAGTAGTACGGACAGGGCAGGTCTCAATGAGCAGTTCTTC. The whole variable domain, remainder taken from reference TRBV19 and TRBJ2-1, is DGGITQSPKYLFRKEGQNVTLSCEQNLNHDAMYWYRQDPGQGLRLIYYSQIVNDFQKGDIAEGYSVSREKKESFPLTVTSAQKNPTAFYLCASSTDRAGLNEQFFGPGTRLTVL.

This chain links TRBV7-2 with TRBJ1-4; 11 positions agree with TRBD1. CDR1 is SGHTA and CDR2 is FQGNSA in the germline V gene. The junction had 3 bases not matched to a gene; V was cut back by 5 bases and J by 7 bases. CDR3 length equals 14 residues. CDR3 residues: CASSPGTGGEKLFF. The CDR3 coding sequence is TGTGCCAGCAGCCCCGGGACAGGGGGTGAAAAACTGTTTTTT.

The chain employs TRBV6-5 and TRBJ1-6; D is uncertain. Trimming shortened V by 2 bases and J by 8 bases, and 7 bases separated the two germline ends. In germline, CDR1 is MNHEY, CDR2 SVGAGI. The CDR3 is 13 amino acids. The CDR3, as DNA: TGTGCCAGCAGTTACGCAAGTGATTCACCCCTCCACTTT. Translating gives CASSYASDSPLHF.

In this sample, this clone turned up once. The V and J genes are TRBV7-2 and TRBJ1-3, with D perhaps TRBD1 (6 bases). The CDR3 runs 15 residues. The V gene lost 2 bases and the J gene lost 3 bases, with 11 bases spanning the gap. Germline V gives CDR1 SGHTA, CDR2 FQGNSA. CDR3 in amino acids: CASSLRQAIGNTIYF. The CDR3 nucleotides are TGTGCCAGCAGCTTAAGACAGGCAATTGGAAACACCATATATTTT. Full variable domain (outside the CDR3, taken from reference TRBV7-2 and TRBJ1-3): GAGVSQSPSNKVTEKGKDVELRCDPISGHTALYWYRQSLGQGLEFLIYFQGNSAPDKSGLPSDRFSAERTGGSVSTLTIQRTQQEDSAVYLCASSLRQAIGNTIYFGEGSWLTVV.